The 23 T cell receptor beta chains below all came from one sample that was sequenced in a study of vaccination and CD4 T cells after COVID-19 (dated by TCRdb to between 2021 and 2023). Library prep was done by PCR. The sample was run on an Illumina iSeq 100. The public reads were run again by TCRdb, first through fastp at Q25 and then through MiXCR, and only productive beta chains were kept. For every CDR3 protein sequence, its rows merge into one entry that carries the most common genes and DNA. The sample includes some 40,000 distinct CDR3 sequences, with 36% observed a single time. Clones ranked in the top ten supply 5.8% of the sample. The sample's time point, from its label and the paper: late sampling 161 to 241 days after vaccination in three convalescent patients. The sequenced sample was CD4+ T cells from blood, obtained about 7 months after SARS-CoV-2 vaccination. The receptors here all came from a human donor who had recovered from COVID-19.

The chain joins TRBV15 to TRBJ2-5; D is ambiguous. This CDR3 comprises 13 residues. Deletions cut 0 bases from V and 1 base from J, with 3 bases between. Germline V lookup: CDR1 LNHNV, CDR2 YYDKDF (reference sequence). This chain's CDR3 is CATSREIQETQYF. Here the CDR3 DNA reads TGTGCCACCAGCAGAGAGATCCAAGAGACCCAGTACTTC.

The chain couples TRBV2 to TRBJ1-2, with D maybe TRBD1 (5 bases). Per the germline V gene, CDR1 is SNHLY and CDR2 is FYNNEI. The CDR3 is 13 amino acids. Trimming took off 8 bases at V and 7 bases at J, with 17 bases between the two ends. CDR3 nucleotide sequence: TGTGCCAGCGGGGAGTCAGGGTTTAGTGGCTACACCTTC. Residues: CASGESGFSGYTF. Drawing the rest from reference TRBV2 and TRBJ1-2, the complete variable domain is EPEVTQTPSHQVTQMGQEVILRCVPISNHLYFYWYRQILGQKVEFLVSFYNNEISEKSEIFDDQFSVERPDGSNFTLKIRSTKLEDSAMYFCASGESGFSGYTFGSGTRLTVV.

The V call is TRBV7-2, the J call TRBJ2-4, with a weak D call TRBD1 (6 bases). V lost 4 bases and J lost 6, with 10 bases in between. In germline, CDR1 is SGHTA, CDR2 FQGNSA. The CDR3 covers 13 residues. CDR3 bases: TGTGCCAGCAGCTCACAGGGTTTAAACATTCAGTACTTC. It specifies CASSSQGLNIQYF.

This chain joins TRBV4-1 and TRBJ2-7; 9 bases are shared with TRBD1. V dropped 1 base and J dropped 5; count of bases not matched to a gene: 9. This CDR3 has 16 amino acids. Per germline, CDR1 MGHRA and CDR2 YSYEKL. The CDR3 sequence: CASSQGYTGGTDEQYF. The CDR3, as DNA: TGCGCCAGCAGCCAAGGATATACAGGGGGCACAGACGAGCAGTACTTC.

The V and J genes are TRBV10-3 and TRBJ1-1; TRBD1 aligns across 9 bases. V was pared by 10 bases and J by 0 bases, with 12 bases of the junction left unmatched. CDR3 length: 16 amino acids. The germline V gene has CDR1 ENHRY and CDR2 SYGVKD. CDR3 in DNA: TGTGCCACCTCTCCGGGACAGGGTTCCATGAACACTGAAGCTTTCTTT. It codes for CATSPGQGSMNTEAFF.

J is TRBJ2-7 and V is TRBV6-1, with 9 bases lining up with TRBD2. Per the germline V gene, CDR1 is MNHNS and CDR2 is SASEGT. This CDR3 comprises 15 residues. Trimming took 5 bases from V and 5 from J; bases not matched to a gene: 10. This chain's CDR3 is CASSPIAGAINEQYF. The CDR3, as DNA: TGTGCCAGCAGTCCTATAGCGGGAGCAATCAACGAGCAGTACTTC.

This clonotype was detected only a few times. This sequence joins TRBV27 and TRBJ2-5; 8 bases align to TRBD1. The CDR3 spans 15 residues. After removal of 5 bases from V and 2 bases from J, the junction contained 7 bases not matched to a gene. The germline gives CDR1 MNHEY, CDR2 SMNVEV (reference sequence). The CDR3 DNA reads as TGTGCCAGCAGTCCCCGGACAGGGAAACAAGAGACCCAGTACTTC. It specifies CASSPRTGKQETQYF.

The rearrangement joins TRBV20-1 to TRBJ2-1, with 10 bases identical to TRBD2. Germline CDR1 is DFQATT and CDR2 is SNEGSKA (reference sequence). Trimming cost V 3 bases and J 6 bases; bases outside gene matches: 5. This CDR3 is 14 amino acids long. Here the CDR3 reads CSARLLAGTNEQFF. The DNA for the CDR3 is TGCAGTGCTAGGCTACTAGCGGGGACCAATGAGCAGTTCTTC.

This sequence joins TRBV20-1 and TRBJ2-5; possible D gene TRBD1, 6 bases. The germline CDR1 and CDR2 sequences are DFQATT and SNEGSKA (reference sequence). CDR3 length: 13 amino acids. The DNA for the CDR3 is TGCAGCTTTGGACAGAATCAACAAGAGACCCAGTACTTC. Amino acids: CSFGQNQQETQYF.

The table lists this clonotype with a count of one. This rearrangement joins TRBV2 to TRBJ2-7, with TRBD2 matching over 8 bases. Germline V CDR1 and CDR2: SNHLY, FYNNEI. The V gene end was trimmed by 7 bases and the J gene end by 6 bases; junction bases not matched to a gene: 17. The CDR3 length is 16 residues. The CDR3, as DNA: TGTGCCAGCAAAGCTCGGGGTCAGCGGGAGTCGGGCGAGCAGTACTTC. It translates to CASKARGQRESGEQYF.

As DNA, the CDR3 is TGTGCCAGCAGTACGACTCCGGGACCCGAGTACTTC. It specifies CASSTTPGPEYF. This chain connects TRBV7-8 to TRBJ2-7; D is possibly TRBD1 or TRBD2 (5 bases each). The CDR3 has 12 residues. V shed 6 bases and J shed 11 bases, with 17 bases lying between them. CDR1 is SGHVS and CDR2 is FQNEAQ in the germline V gene.

This sequence joins TRBV20-1 and TRBJ2-3, with 10 nucleotides matching TRBD2. V was clipped by 0 bases and J by 8 bases; unmatched bases: 2. The germline V gene has CDR1 DFQATT and CDR2 SNEGSKA (reference sequence). There are 13 residues in the CDR3. This CDR3 reads CSARDPSGGTQYF. CDR3 nucleotides: TGCAGTGCTAGAGATCCTAGCGGGGGTACGCAGTATTTT.

This clonotype has a handful of counts. The rearrangement links TRBV27 to TRBJ2-1; 8 bases align to TRBD1. Trimming took 2 bases from V and 4 from J; bases not matched to a gene: 4. In germline, CDR1 is MNHEY, CDR2 SMNVEV (reference sequence). The CDR3 length is 15 residues. CDR3 sequence reads: CASSLQGARYNEQFF. CDR3 DNA: TGTGCCAGCAGTTTACAGGGGGCCCGTTACAATGAGCAGTTCTTC.

The gene calls are TRBV20-1 and TRBJ2-7; 8 bases match TRBD2. The germline V gene has CDR1 DFQATT and CDR2 SNEGSKA (reference sequence). The trim removed 0 bases at V and 2 bases at J, leaving 6 bases unmatched. The CDR3 extends over 15 amino acids. CDR3 in DNA: TGCAGTGCTAGAGATCGAGGGACTAGTGCCTACGAGCAGTACTTC. It codes for CSARDRGTSAYEQYF.

The V call is TRBV4-1, the J call TRBJ2-5; the match to TRBD2 covers 8 bases. CDR3 length: 19 amino acids. Per the germline V gene, CDR1 is MGHRA and CDR2 is YSYEKL. Trimming cost V 3 bases and J 1 base; bases outside gene matches: 16. CDR3 bases: TGCGCCAGCAGCCACACCAGCGGGAGAGCCCGACCCCCCCAAGAGACCCAGTACTTC. Translating it yields CASSHTSGRARPPQETQYF.

V and J are TRBV28 and TRBJ2-7; D is unclear. This CDR3 has 12 residues. Germline assignment: CDR1 MDHEN and CDR2 SYDVKM. Trimming left V 2 bases short and J 6 bases short, with 8 bases between. CDR3 DNA: TGTGCCAGCAGTTTAGGGGTGGTCGAGCAGTACTTC. It specifies CASSLGVVEQYF.

The chain carries TRBV19 and TRBJ1-1; D is ambiguous. V gave up 8 bases and J gave up 1 base, with 11 bases separating them. Germline V gene lookup returns CDR1 LNHDA and CDR2 SQIVND (reference sequence). The CDR3 consists of 13 residues. CDR3 coding DNA: TGTGCCAGTGAGCCATTCGGGAACACTGAAGCTTTCTTT. It codes for CASEPFGNTEAFF.

This chain uses TRBV5-4 with TRBJ2-4; D remains unclear. Germline V lookup: CDR1 SGHNT, CDR2 YYREEE (reference sequence). CDR3 length: 14 residues. V gave up 0 bases and J gave up 5 bases, with 9 bases separating them. The chain's CDR3 is CASSLGDSQNIQYF. The CDR3 DNA is TGTGCCAGCAGCTTGGGGGATTCCCAAAACATTCAGTACTTC.

V is TRBV27 and J is TRBJ1-5; 10 nucleotides line up with TRBD1. Trimming cost V 3 bases and J 5 bases; bases outside gene matches: 7. This CDR3 is built from 16 residues. Looked up from germline, CDR1 is MNHEY and CDR2 is SMNVEV (reference sequence). Here the CDR3 reads CASSFSDRGQDQPQHF. The DNA for the CDR3 is TGTGCCAGCAGTTTTTCAGACAGGGGGCAGGATCAGCCCCAGCATTTT.

This sequence joins TRBV5-4 and TRBJ1-6, with a tentative D call TRBD1 (6 bases). Germline CDR1 is SGHNT and CDR2 is YYREEE (reference sequence). The CDR3 runs to 17 residues. With 4 bases removed from V and 9 bases from J, the gap between germline ends came to 23 bases. CDR3 nucleotides: TGTGCCAGCAGCACCCACTACACGACAGGCACTCCTTCACCCCTCCACTTT. It specifies CASSTHYTTGTPSPLHF.

This sequence joins TRBV12-3 or TRBV12-4 and TRBJ2-2, with 13 bases aligning to TRBD2. The CDR3 has 20 amino acids. V trimming: 3 bases; J trimming: 7 bases; junction bases outside the gene matches: 17. The CDR3 nucleotides are TGTGCCAGCAGTTTTCGGCGCGGTCCCGGACTAGCGGGAGTTAGCGGGGAGCTGTTTTTT. Its translation: CASSFRRGPGLAGVSGELFF.

This clonotype was seen only a few times. This sequence joins TRBV2 and TRBJ2-1; 7 nucleotides agree with TRBD2. The CDR3 has 14 amino acids. Germline lookup yields CDR1 SNHLY and CDR2 FYNNEI. V was pared by 8 bases and J by 3 bases, with 7 bases of the junction left unmatched. CDR3 sequence reads: CASQPSGIYNEQFF. CDR3 DNA: TGTGCCAGCCAGCCTAGCGGAATCTACAATGAGCAGTTCTTC.

This clonotype has only a few counts. The V call is TRBV7-3, the J call TRBJ2-2, with D tentatively TRBD2 (6 bases). The CDR3 consists of 14 residues. Trimming shortened V by 5 bases and J by 4 bases, and 11 bases separated the two germline ends. Per germline, CDR1 SGHTA and CDR2 FQGTGA. CDR3 nucleotides: TGTGCCAGCAGCCCAACTAGCCTCACCGGGGAGCTGTTTTTT. Residues: CASSPTSLTGELFF.